The 29 T cell receptor beta chains below come from one sample, sequenced in a study of blood T cells in healthy people across ages. It was with a sample-barcoded 5' primer and a J-beta primer mix that a second PCR of roughly 6 to 11 cycles was run. From the 5' RACE reads, TCRdb called clonotypes with MiXCR, one entry per CDR3 protein. The sample carries fewer than 2 million distinct CDR3 sequences, roughly 43% recorded once. The sequenced sample consisted of blood. Receptors originate from a human donor in good health.

The CDR3 region is CATSFGRTEAFF. The DNA of the CDR3 is TGTGCCACCAGCTTCGGTAGGACTGAAGCTTTCTTT. The chain combines TRBV15 with TRBJ1-1; no firm D call. V was clipped by 5 bases and J by 5 bases, with 9 bases between them. The germline gives CDR1 LNHNV, CDR2 YYDKDF (reference sequence). The CDR3 has 12 residues.

This rearrangement joins TRBV10-3 to TRBJ2-7; a weak D match, TRBD1 (6 bases). This CDR3 comprises 13 residues. CDR1 is ENHRY, CDR2 SYGVKD, per germline. Deletions cut 5 bases from V and 2 bases from J, with 10 bases between. The CDR3 loop reads CAISRTETYEQYF. CDR3 bases: TGTGCCATCAGTAGGACAGAGACCTACGAGCAGTACTTC.

This clonotype has only a few counts. The chain employs TRBV15 and TRBJ2-5, with no clear D. CDR3 length equals 13 residues. V was pared by 1 base and J by 5 bases, with 8 bases between. From germline, CDR1 is LNHNV and CDR2 YYDKDF (reference sequence). The CDR3 spells CATSRGVEETQYF. The DNA of the CDR3 is TGTGCCACCAGCAGAGGGGTCGAGGAGACCCAGTACTTC.

This clonotype was seen a handful of times. The rearrangement uses TRBV29-1 and TRBJ2-3; 8 positions match TRBD1. Germline CDR1 SQVTM, CDR2 ANQGSEA. The CDR3 contains 12 residues. The V and J ends lost 5 bases and 4 bases, in that order; junction bases with no gene match: 2. CDR3 nucleotides: TGCAGCGTTACGGACAGGGCAGATACGCAGTATTTT. It specifies CSVTDRADTQYF.

This clonotype was counted many times. The chain employs TRBV4-3 and TRBJ2-7; D unclear. V gave up 0 bases and J gave up 5 bases, with 14 bases separating them. The V gene's germline CDR1 is LGHNA and CDR2 YSLEER. This CDR3 region has 15 residues. CDR3 residues: CASSQDRDSSDEQYF. The DNA for the CDR3 is TGCGCCAGCAGCCAAGATAGGGATAGTTCGGACGAGCAGTACTTC.

The V gene is TRBV4-2, the J gene TRBJ2-3; the match to TRBD1 covers 7 bases. The V gene end was trimmed by 3 bases and the J gene end by 3 bases; junction bases not matched to a gene: 18. CDR3 size: 19 residues. Per germline, CDR1 LGHNA and CDR2 YNFKEQ. CDR3: CASSHAPRARQGKTDTQYF. The CDR3 bases are TGTGCCAGCAGCCACGCACCCCGGGCGCGACAGGGAAAGACAGATACGCAGTATTTT.

The chain combines TRBV20-1 with TRBJ2-1; 9 bases line up with TRBD1. Per the germline V gene, CDR1 is DFQATT and CDR2 is SNEGSKA (reference sequence). CDR3 length equals 15 residues. V trimming: 3 bases; J trimming: 6 bases; junction bases outside the gene matches: 9. CDR3 region: CSASRAGTGLNEQFF. In DNA, the CDR3 is TGCAGTGCTAGCCGGGCCGGGACAGGGCTCAATGAGCAGTTCTTC.

This clonotype was seen more than once but under ten times. V gene TRBV20-1 combines with J gene TRBJ2-1, with D perhaps matching TRBD1 or TRBD2 (5 bases each). This CDR3 is built from 13 residues. The ends were cut back, 6 bases at V and 8 bases at J, with 17 bases in the middle. CDR1 DFQATT and CDR2 SNEGSKA come from the germline V gene (reference sequence). The CDR3 coding sequence is TGCAGTGCGCCCCGGGAAGGGGTGGATGAGCAGTTCTTC. It specifies CSAPREGVDEQFF.

This clonotype was seen a handful of times. V and J are TRBV7-2 and TRBJ2-6; 7 nucleotides align to TRBD1. CDR3 length: 17 residues. CDR1 and CDR2 from the germline V gene are SGHTA and FQGNSA. The V gene end was trimmed by 1 base and the J gene end by 1 base; junction bases not matched to a gene: 4. In DNA, the CDR3 is TGTGCCAGCAGCTTAGTGGGGACAGTTTCTGGGGCCAACGTCCTGACTTTC. Amino acid sequence: CASSLVGTVSGANVLTF.

This clonotype has only a few counts. At one boundary the junction diverges from the germline segment, which might be a read error. The chain recombines TRBV6-5 with TRBJ2-4, with 9 bases matching TRBD2. The J call is uncertain, as TRBJ2-5 better fits the DNA end. Germline V gene data show CDR1 as MNHEY and CDR2 as SVGAGI. The CDR3 spans 14 residues. The CDR3 DNA is TGTACCAGCAGCACGCTGGGACTAGCTGAGACCCAGTACTTC. Translation gives CTSSTLGLAETQYF.

The gene calls are TRBV5-6 and TRBJ2-1; TRBD2 might be the D (6 bases). The V gene's germline CDR1 is SGHDT and CDR2 YYEEEE. The ends were cut back, 9 bases at V and 10 bases at J, with 14 bases in the middle. This CDR3 comprises 11 residues. Here the CDR3 DNA reads TGTGCCACCCCGGAGAGCGGGGAGCAGTTCTTC. Its translation is CATPESGEQFF.

V and J are TRBV6-5 and TRBJ1-1; TRBD1 aligns across 7 bases. Trimming removed 6 bases from V and 1 base from J; junction bases left unmatched: 8. Germline CDR1 reads MNHEY; CDR2 reads SVGAGI. This CDR3 has 15 amino acids. The CDR3 DNA sequence: TGTGCCAGCAGCCCCGCGGACAGGAAGAACACTGAAGCTTTCTTT. This encodes CASSPADRKNTEAFF.

The CDR3 DNA reads as TGTGCCAGCAGTCACCGCAGGGGGCTTTTCTATGGCTACACCTTC. This codes for CASSHRRGLFYGYTF. This sequence joins TRBV12-3 or TRBV12-4 and TRBJ1-2, with 8 bases matching TRBD1. CDR3 length: 15 residues. V lost 5 bases, J lost 4 bases, and 9 bases stayed unmatched.

This clonotype showed up just a few times. This rearrangement joins TRBV6-5 to TRBJ2-3, with 12 nucleotides matching TRBD2. CDR3 length: 16 amino acids. Germline V gene lookup returns CDR1 MNHEY and CDR2 SVGAGI. The J segment lost 4 bases and the V segment lost 2 bases, leaving 4 bases of the junction unmatched. The CDR3 DNA reads TGTGCCAGCAGTTACCCTAGCGGGGGGGCTTCAGATACGCAGTATTTT. This translates into CASSYPSGGASDTQYF.

In its sample, this clonotype was seen a few times. J is TRBJ2-3 and V is TRBV9; D may be TRBD1 (5 bases). The germline gives CDR1 SGDLS, CDR2 YYNGEE. The germline V and J ends were trimmed by 1 base and 0 bases, with 6 bases remaining between them. The CDR3 covers 14 residues. As DNA, the CDR3 is TGTGCCAGCAGCGTAAAGGGGAGCACAGATACGCAGTATTTT. It specifies CASSVKGSTDTQYF. The full variable domain, its missing parts supplied by reference TRBV9 and TRBJ2-3, is DSGVTQTPKHLITATGQRVTLRCSPRSGDLSVYWYQQSLDQGLQFLIQYYNGEERAKGNILERFSAQQFPDLHSELNLSSLELGDSALYFCASSVKGSTDTQYFGPGTRLTVL.

Ten or more counts support this clonotype. The CDR3 sequence: CATSRDGGLSYNEQFF. In nucleotides, the CDR3 is TGTGCCACCAGCAGAGATGGCGGGTTATCCTACAATGAGCAGTTCTTC. The chain links TRBV15 to TRBJ2-1; the D gene is possibly TRBD2 (5 bases). The CDR3 is 16 residues long. CDR1 and CDR2 (germline): LNHNV, YYDKDF (reference sequence). V dropped 0 bases and J dropped 1 base, with 10 bases sitting between them.

The V gene is TRBV20-1, the J gene TRBJ2-3; weak D call: TRBD1 (5 bases). Germline CDR1 DFQATT, CDR2 SNEGSKA (reference sequence). Trimming removed 3 bases at V and 4 bases at J, with 11 bases between. This CDR3 region has 13 residues. CDR3 DNA: TGCAGTGCTAGGGGCAGGGTGTCAGATACGCAGTATTTT. As protein: CSARGRVSDTQYF.

The genes are TRBV28 and TRBJ1-5; no definite D call. The CDR3 runs 15 residues. V gave up 5 bases and J gave up 5 bases, with 16 bases separating them. Per germline, CDR1 MDHEN and CDR2 SYDVKM. CDR3 sequence reads: CASSTLVGSDQPQHF. The CDR3 nucleotides read TGTGCCAGCAGTACCCTTGTTGGGTCGGATCAGCCCCAGCATTTT. Variable domain in full (rest from reference TRBV28 and TRBJ1-5): DVKVTQSSRYLVKRTGEKVFLECVQDMDHENMFWYRQDPGLGLRLIYFSYDVKMKEKGDIPEGYSVSREKKERFSLILESASTNQTSMYLCASSTLVGSDQPQHFGDGTRLSIL.

This clonotype was found a few times. In DNA, the CDR3 is TGTGCCAGCAGCCCCCGACGGGATCATTATGGCTACACCTTC. Translating it yields CASSPRRDHYGYTF. The V gene is TRBV11-1, the J gene TRBJ1-2; D remains unclear. The germline V gene encodes CDR1 SGHAT and CDR2 FQDESV (reference sequence). V was cut by 5 bases and J by 5 bases, with 15 bases left in between. CDR3 length: 14 amino acids.

This clonotype occurred a few times. The gene calls are TRBV29-1 and TRBJ2-7; no clear D. The V end was cut by 7 bases, the J end by 4 bases, with 11 bases between. Germline V gene sequence: CDR1 SQVTM, CDR2 ANQGSEA. The length of the CDR3 is 11 residues. The CDR3 DNA sequence: TGCAGCGCGACGGAAAGTTACGAGCAGTACTTC. This encodes CSATESYEQYF.

The chain carries TRBV20-1 and TRBJ1-2, with D uncertain. V was shortened by 6 bases and J by 8 bases, with 19 bases between the two germline ends. Per germline, CDR1 DFQATT and CDR2 SNEGSKA (reference sequence). The CDR3 runs 13 residues. CDR3 bases: TGCAGTGCAGTAGTGGGCACAACCCGGGGCTACACCTTC. Translation: CSAVVGTTRGYTF.

This clonotype was seen more than once but under ten times. V usage is TRBV7-9 and J usage is TRBJ1-2, with D possibly TRBD1 on 6 matching bases. The V gene's germline CDR1 is SEHNR and CDR2 FQNEAQ (reference sequence). CDR3 length: 12 residues. Trimming took 5 bases from V and 5 from J, leaving 9 bases between them. CDR3 sequence: CASSHGQYGYTF. The CDR3, as DNA: TGTGCCAGCAGCCATGGACAGTATGGCTACACCTTC.

The chain is built from TRBV9 and TRBJ1-1; the D gene is possibly TRBD1 (6 bases). V was cut by 0 bases and J by 12 bases, with 18 bases left in between. This CDR3 has 14 amino acids. The germline V gene has CDR1 SGDLS and CDR2 YYNGEE. The chain's CDR3 is CASSVGGSQGLTFF. CDR3 nucleotides: TGTGCCAGCAGCGTAGGGGGATCACAGGGTTTGACTTTCTTT.

This clonotype appeared a few times. This rearrangement joins TRBV5-5 to TRBJ2-6; TRBD2 matches at 7 bases. CDR3 length equals 17 residues. The trim removed 0 bases at V and 0 bases at J, leaving 3 bases unmatched. Germline lookup yields CDR1 SGHKS and CDR2 YYEKEE (reference sequence). In DNA, the CDR3 is TGTGCCAGCAGCTTGGCGGGGGGAGGCTCTGGGGCCAACGTCCTGACTTTC. Encoded protein: CASSLAGGGSGANVLTF.

The chain uses TRBV7-9 and TRBJ1-2; no clear D. V lost 7 bases and J 6 bases, leaving 6 bases between the germline ends. Per germline, CDR1 SEHNR and CDR2 FQNEAQ (reference sequence). There are 10 residues in the CDR3. CDR3 region: CASTKDGYTF. The CDR3 DNA reads as TGTGCCAGCACCAAGGATGGCTACACCTTC.

With respect to this clonotype: Likely a read error: the CDR3 ends without its conserved phenylalanine or tryptophan. V and J are TRBV4-3 and TRBJ2-7; no reliable D call. This CDR3 contains 15 residues. V dropped 1 base and J dropped 0 bases, with 10 bases sitting between them. Germline V gene lookup returns CDR1 LGHNA and CDR2 YSLEER. The CDR3 DNA is TGCGCCAGCAGCCAAGGGGCAAGGAGCTCCTACGAGCAGTACTGC. It is translated as CASSQGARSSYEQYC.

This clonotype appeared a few times. V is TRBV20-1 and J is TRBJ2-3, with TRBD1 as a possible D gene (6 bases). V lost 6 bases to trimming and J lost 2 bases, with 15 bases between them. This CDR3 comprises 14 residues. CDR1 is DFQATT and CDR2 is SNEGSKA in the germline V gene (reference sequence). CDR3 nucleotide sequence: TGCAGTGCAGCCAGGGGCTTTCCCACAGATACGCAGTATTTT. Translation gives CSAARGFPTDTQYF.

This clonotype was seen many times. The chain links TRBV6-4 to TRBJ2-3; D might be TRBD1 or TRBD2, each matching 5 bases. Germline CDR1 and CDR2: MRHNA and SNTAGT. The germline V and J ends were trimmed by 3 bases and 2 bases, with 6 bases remaining between them. This CDR3 has 13 amino acids. The CDR3 bases are TGTGCCAGCAGTGAGGGGGACACAGATACGCAGTATTTT. Translated, it gives CASSEGDTDTQYF.

This clonotype has just a few counts. The chain combines TRBV10-3 with TRBJ2-1, with D hard to call. CDR3 length: 15 amino acids. Trimming pared 0 bases from V and 3 bases from J, leaving 9 bases between. Looked up from germline, CDR1 is ENHRY and CDR2 is SYGVKD. CDR3 bases: TGTGCCATCAGTGAGTCCGGGCTCAACTACAATGAGCAGTTCTTC. The encoded protein is CAISESGLNYNEQFF.